This T cell receptor beta chain was profiled in a study of CD8+ T cells in alopecia areata. Germline V gene lookup returns CDR1 LGHNA and CDR2 YNFKEQ. The CDR3 runs to 16 residues. V was pared by 4 bases and J by 7 bases, with 19 bases between. The sample's treatment: oral pan-JAK inhibitor, 5-10 mg twice daily. Alopecia areata patients provided lesional scalp punch biopsies and peripheral blood. RNA extraction was followed by reverse transcription into cDNA, which acted as the sequencing template. Measured with immunoSEQ multiplex PCR; TCRdb has only the in-frame clones, and not every one. The sample includes 150,000 to 200,000 clones, approximately 57% of them seen just once.

The TCR sequence derives from a human donor with alopecia areata. The chain recombines TRBV4-2 with TRBJ1-4; the D gene is possibly TRBD1 (6 bases). The sample here was CD4+ T cells sorted from blood, taken at week 24, from a patient treated with tofacitinib. The CDR3 sequence: CASSLGSRDTTEKLFF. CDR3 DNA: TGTGCCAGCAGCCTCGGATCACGGGACACCACTGAAAAACTGTTTTTT.